What follows are 5 T cell receptor beta chains derived from one specimen sequenced in a study of vaccination and CD4 T cells after COVID-19. Researchers used the Oncomine TCR Beta short-read assay to sequence DNA from cultured CD4+ T cells. In TCRdb, the PCR reads were re-called with MiXCR into one record per CDR3 protein. The sample has about 16,000 distinct CDR3 sequences; around three fifths are singletons. The sample's treatment: roughly 11-day PBMC culture with coronavirus spike peptide pools or control peptides (ViraFEST assay). Their target antigens are unknown. The sequenced sample was CD4+ T cells from blood, cultured in vitro. All receptors derive from a human donor who had recovered from COVID-19.

V gene TRBV30 combines with J gene TRBJ1-1; no clear D. The CDR3 runs to 15 residues. Trimming removed 4 bases at V and 1 base at J, with 16 bases between. In germline, CDR1 is GTSNPN, CDR2 SVGIG (reference sequence). CDR3 DNA sequence: TGTGCCTGGATCTCACGGGAGGGAGGGAACACTGAAGCTTTCTTT. Translation: CAWISREGGNTEAFF.

This chain connects TRBV10-1 to TRBJ1-1, with 7 bases identical to TRBD1. The germline V gene encodes CDR1 WNHNN and CDR2 SYGVQD (reference sequence). V lost 4 bases to trimming and J lost 8 bases; unmatched junction nucleotides: 4. The CDR3 has 12 residues. CDR3 DNA: TGCGCCAGCAGTGCTACGACAGGGGAAGCTTTCTTT. Its translation is CASSATTGEAFF.

The V call is TRBV11-2, the J call TRBJ2-1; TRBD2 matches at 10 bases. The germline gives CDR1 SGHAT, CDR2 FQNNGV. This CDR3 spans 18 amino acids. V trimming: 1 base; J trimming: 0 bases; junction bases outside the gene matches: 6. The CDR3 loop is CASSLGRTSGSSYNEQFF. In nucleotides, the CDR3 is TGTGCCAGCAGCTTAGGTAGGACTAGCGGTAGCTCCTACAATGAGCAGTTCTTC.

The chain employs TRBV7-3 and TRBJ1-6; 12 nucleotides agree with TRBD1. The J segment lost 13 bases and the V segment lost 2 bases, leaving 3 bases of the junction unmatched. CDR1 is SGHTA, CDR2 FQGTGA, per germline. The CDR3 runs 14 residues. Written as DNA, the CDR3 is TGTGCCAGCAGCTTAGGGACAGGGGGCGCCCCCCTCCACTTT. Translation: CASSLGTGGAPLHF.

The rearrangement joins TRBV29-1 to TRBJ1-1; 7 nucleotides match TRBD1. This CDR3 has 14 amino acids. V lost 5 bases, J lost 1 base, and 7 bases stayed unmatched. Germline V gives CDR1 SQVTM, CDR2 ANQGSEA. CDR3 bases: TGCAGCGTTACCAATAGACAGGGGAACACTGAAGCTTTCTTT. It codes for CSVTNRQGNTEAFF.